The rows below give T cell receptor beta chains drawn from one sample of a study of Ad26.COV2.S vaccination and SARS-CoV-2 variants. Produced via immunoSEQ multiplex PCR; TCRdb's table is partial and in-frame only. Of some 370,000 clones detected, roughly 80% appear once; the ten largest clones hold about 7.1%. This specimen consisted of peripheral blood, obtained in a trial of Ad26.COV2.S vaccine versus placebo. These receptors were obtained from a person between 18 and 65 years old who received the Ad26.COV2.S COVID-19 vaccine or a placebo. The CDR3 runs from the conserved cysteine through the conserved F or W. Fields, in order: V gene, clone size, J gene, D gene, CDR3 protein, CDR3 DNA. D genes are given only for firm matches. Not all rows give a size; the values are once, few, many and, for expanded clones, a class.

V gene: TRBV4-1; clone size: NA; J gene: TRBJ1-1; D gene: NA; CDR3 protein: CASSQLMGGPNTEAFF; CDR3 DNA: TGCGCCAGCAGCCAACTCATGGGGGGTCCGAACACTGAAGCTTTCTTT
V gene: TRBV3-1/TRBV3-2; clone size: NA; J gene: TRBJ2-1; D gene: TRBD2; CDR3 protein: CASSLTSGRGRYNEQFF; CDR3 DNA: TGTGCCAGCAGTCTTACTAGCGGGAGAGGTCGGTACAATGAGCAGTTCTTC
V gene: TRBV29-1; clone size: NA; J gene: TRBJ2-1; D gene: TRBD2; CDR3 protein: CSGETSGSGEQFF; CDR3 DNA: TGCAGCGGCGAGACTAGCGGGAGTGGGGAGCAGTTCTTC
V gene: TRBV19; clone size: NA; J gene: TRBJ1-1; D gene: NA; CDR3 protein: CASSIDYIGYTEAFF; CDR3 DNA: TGTGCCAGTAGTATAGATTATATCGGGTACACTGAAGCTTTCTTT
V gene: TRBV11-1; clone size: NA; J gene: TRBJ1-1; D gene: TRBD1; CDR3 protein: CASSDGTEYPNTEAFF; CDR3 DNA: TGTGCCAGCAGCGACGGGACAGAATATCCGAACACTGAAGCTTTCTTT
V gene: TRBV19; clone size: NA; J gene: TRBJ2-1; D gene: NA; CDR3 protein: CASRMETFSSYNEQFF; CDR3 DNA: TGTGCCAGTAGGATGGAGACTTTCAGCTCCTACAATGAGCAGTTCTTC
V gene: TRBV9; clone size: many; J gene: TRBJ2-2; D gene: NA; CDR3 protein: CASNTDTGELFF; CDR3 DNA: TGTGCCAGCAACACCGACACCGGGGAGCTGTTTTTT
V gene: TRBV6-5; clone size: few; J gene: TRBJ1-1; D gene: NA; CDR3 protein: CASSPVEGVETEAFF; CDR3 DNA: TGTGCCAGCAGCCCCGTAGAGGGGGTGGAGACTGAAGCTTTCTTT
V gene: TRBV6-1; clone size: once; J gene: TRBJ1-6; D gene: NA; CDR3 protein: CASSEAGYSPLHF; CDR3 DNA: TGTGCCAGCAGTGAAGCAGGGTATTCACCCCTCCACTTT
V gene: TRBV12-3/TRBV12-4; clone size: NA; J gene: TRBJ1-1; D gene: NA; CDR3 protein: CASSLGRAAEAFF; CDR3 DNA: TGTGCCAGCAGTTTGGGGAGGGCCGCTGAAGCTTTCTTT
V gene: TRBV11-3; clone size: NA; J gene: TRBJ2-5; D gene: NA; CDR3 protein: CASSLDRVGTQYF; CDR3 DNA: TGTGCCAGCAGCTTAGACCGGGTAGGGACCCAGTACTTC
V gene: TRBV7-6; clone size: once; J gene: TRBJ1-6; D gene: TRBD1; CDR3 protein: CASSSSRDSNSPLHF; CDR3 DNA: TGTGCCAGCAGCTCCAGCCGGGACAGCAATTCACCCCTCCACTTT
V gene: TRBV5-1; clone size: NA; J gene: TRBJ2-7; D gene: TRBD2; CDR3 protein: CASSLNGRTSGYEQYF; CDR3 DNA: TGCGCCAGCAGCTTAAACGGGCGGACTAGCGGGTACGAGCAGTACTTC
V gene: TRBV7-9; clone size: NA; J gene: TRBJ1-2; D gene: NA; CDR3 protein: CASSLSSGGYTF; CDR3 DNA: TGTGCCAGCAGCTTATCCTCTGGTGGCTACACCTTC
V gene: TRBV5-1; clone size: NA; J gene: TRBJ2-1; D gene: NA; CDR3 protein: CASSLAESSYNEQFF; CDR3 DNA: TGCGCCAGCAGCTTGGCCGAGAGCTCCTACAATGAGCAGTTCTTC
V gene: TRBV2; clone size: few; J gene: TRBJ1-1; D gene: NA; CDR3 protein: CASTRQGNTEAFF; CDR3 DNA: TGTGCCAGCACCCGTCAGGGTAACACTGAAGCTTTCTTT
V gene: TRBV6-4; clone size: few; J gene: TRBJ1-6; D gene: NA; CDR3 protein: CASSDTGTSLHF; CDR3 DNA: TGTGCCAGCAGTGATACGGGGACGTCCCTCCACTTT
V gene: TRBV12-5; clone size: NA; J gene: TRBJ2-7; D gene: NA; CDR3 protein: CASAFGGGKTYEQYF; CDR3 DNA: TGTGCTAGTGCCTTTGGGGGGGGCAAGACCTACGAGCAGTACTTC
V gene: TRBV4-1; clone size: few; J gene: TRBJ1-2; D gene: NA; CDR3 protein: CASSPPAGVYGYTF; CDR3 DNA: TGCGCCAGCAGCCCGCCAGCAGGGGTCTATGGCTACACCTTC
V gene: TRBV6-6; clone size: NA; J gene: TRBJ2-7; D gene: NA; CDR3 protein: CASRTLGLYYEQYF; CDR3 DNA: TGTGCCAGCAGGACGCTCGGACTTTACTACGAGCAGTACTTC
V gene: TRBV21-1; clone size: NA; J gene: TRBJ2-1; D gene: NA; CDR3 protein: CASPRGPGNRPFF; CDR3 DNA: TGTGCCAGCCCGCGGGGGCCGGGGAATAGACCGTTCTTC
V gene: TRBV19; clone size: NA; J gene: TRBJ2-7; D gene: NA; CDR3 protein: CASSSSSYEQYF; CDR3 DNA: TGTGCCAGTAGTTCAAGCTCCTACGAGCAGTACTTC
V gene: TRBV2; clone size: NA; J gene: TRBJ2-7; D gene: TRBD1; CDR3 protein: CAAGTGNEGEQYF; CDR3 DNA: TGTGCAGCCGGGACAGGGAATGAAGGCGAGCAGTACTTC
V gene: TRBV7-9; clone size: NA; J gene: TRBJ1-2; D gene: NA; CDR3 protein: CASSPPDNNYGYTF; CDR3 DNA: TGTGCCAGCAGCCCGCCTGACAACAACTATGGCTACACCTTC
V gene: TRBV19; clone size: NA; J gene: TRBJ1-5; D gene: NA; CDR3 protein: CASGDDYQPQHF; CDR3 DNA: TGTGCCAGTGGGGACGATTATCAGCCCCAGCATTTT
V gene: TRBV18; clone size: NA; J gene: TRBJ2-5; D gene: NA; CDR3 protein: CASSPPGETQYF; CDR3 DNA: TGTGCCAGCTCACCACCCGGGGAGACCCAGTACTTC
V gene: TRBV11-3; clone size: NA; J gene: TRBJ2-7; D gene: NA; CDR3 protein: CASSPYGNSYEQYF; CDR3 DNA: TGTGCCAGCAGCCCATACGGGAACTCCTACGAGCAGTACTTC
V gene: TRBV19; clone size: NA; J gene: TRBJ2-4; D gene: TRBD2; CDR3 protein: CASSINGGAVAKNIQYF; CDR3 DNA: TGTGCCAGTAGTATAAACGGGGGGGCCGTGGCCAAAAACATTCAGTACTTC
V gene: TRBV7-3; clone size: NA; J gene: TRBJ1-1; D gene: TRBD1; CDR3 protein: CASSYQGANTEAFF; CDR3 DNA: TGTGCCAGCAGCTACCAGGGGGCGAACACTGAAGCTTTCTTT
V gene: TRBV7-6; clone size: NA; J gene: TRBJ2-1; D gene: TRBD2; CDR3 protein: CASSSPGRGRARDEQFF; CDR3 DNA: TGTGCCAGCAGCTCGCCAGGAAGAGGGAGGGCCCGGGACGAGCAGTTCTTC
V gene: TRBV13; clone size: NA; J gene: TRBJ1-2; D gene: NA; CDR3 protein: CASSLRTASLYGYTF; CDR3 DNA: TGTGCCAGCAGCCTCAGGACAGCGAGCCTATATGGCTACACCTTC
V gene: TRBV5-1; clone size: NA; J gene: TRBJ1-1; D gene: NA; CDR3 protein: CASSLGAGNLNTEAFF; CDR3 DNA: TGCGCCAGCAGCTTGGGGGCGGGTAACCTGAACACTGAAGCTTTCTTT
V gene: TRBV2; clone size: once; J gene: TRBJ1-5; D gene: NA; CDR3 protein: CASSEAHQPQHF; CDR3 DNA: TGTGCCAGCAGTGAAGCCCATCAGCCCCAGCATTTT
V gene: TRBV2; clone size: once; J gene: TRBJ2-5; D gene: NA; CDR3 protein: CASSGGGLSKETQYF; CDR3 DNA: TGTGCCAGCAGTGGTGGCGGGCTATCCAAAGAGACCCAGTACTTC
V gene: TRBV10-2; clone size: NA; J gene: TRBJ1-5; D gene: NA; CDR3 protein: CASREGPGNQPQHF; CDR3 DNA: TGCGCCAGCAGGGAGGGGCCTGGCAATCAGCCCCAGCATTTT
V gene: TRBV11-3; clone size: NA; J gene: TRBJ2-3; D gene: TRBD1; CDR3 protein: CASSFQGATDTQYF; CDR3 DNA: TGTGCCAGCAGCTTCCAGGGGGCAACAGATACGCAGTATTTT
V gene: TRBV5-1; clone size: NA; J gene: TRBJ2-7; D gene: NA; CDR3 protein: CASSLVGANYEQYF; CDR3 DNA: TGCGCCAGCAGCTTGGTGGGGGCCAACTACGAGCAGTACTTC
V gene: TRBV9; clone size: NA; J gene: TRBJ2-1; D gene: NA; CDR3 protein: CASSVVGPHEQFF; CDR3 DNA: TGTGCCAGCAGCGTAGTGGGCCCGCATGAGCAGTTCTTC
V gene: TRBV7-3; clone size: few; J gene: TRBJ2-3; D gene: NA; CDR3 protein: CASSLQPDTQYF; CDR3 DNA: TGTGCCAGCAGCTTACAACCAGATACGCAGTATTTT
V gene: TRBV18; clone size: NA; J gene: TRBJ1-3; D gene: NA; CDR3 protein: CASSPTLGPNLRGNTIYF; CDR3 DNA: TGTGCCAGCTCGCCTACCTTGGGACCAAACTTGAGGGGAAACACCATATATTTT
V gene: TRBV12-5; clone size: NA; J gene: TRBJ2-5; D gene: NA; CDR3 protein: CASGLGGGRETQYF; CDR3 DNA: TGTGCTAGTGGTTTGGGAGGCGGACGTGAGACCCAGTACTTC
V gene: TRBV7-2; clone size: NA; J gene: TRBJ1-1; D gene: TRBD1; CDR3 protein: CASSYKDRVSAFF; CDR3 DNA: TGTGCCAGCAGCTATAAAGACAGGGTTTCAGCTTTCTTT
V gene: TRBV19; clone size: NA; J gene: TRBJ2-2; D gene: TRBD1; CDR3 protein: CASSDRNRGGGELFF; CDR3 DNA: TGTGCCAGTAGTGACCGGAACAGGGGTGGCGGGGAGCTGTTTTTT
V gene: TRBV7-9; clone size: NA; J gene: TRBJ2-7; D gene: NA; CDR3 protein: CASSLITPYEQYF; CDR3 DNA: TGTGCCAGCAGCTTAATTACTCCCTACGAGCAGTACTTC
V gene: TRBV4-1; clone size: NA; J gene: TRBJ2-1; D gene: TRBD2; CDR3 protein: CASSQVAGHNEQFF; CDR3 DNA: TGCGCCAGCAGCCAAGTAGCGGGCCACAATGAGCAGTTCTTC
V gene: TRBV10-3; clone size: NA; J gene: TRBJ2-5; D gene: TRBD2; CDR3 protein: CAIRTSEQETQYF; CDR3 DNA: TGTGCCATCAGGACTAGCGAACAAGAGACCCAGTACTTC
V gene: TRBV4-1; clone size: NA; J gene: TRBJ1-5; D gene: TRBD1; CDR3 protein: CASSHPGQGNQPQHF; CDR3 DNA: TGCGCCAGCAGTCACCCGGGACAGGGAAATCAGCCCCAGCATTTT
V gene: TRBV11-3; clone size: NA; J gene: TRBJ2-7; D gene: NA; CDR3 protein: CASSLDGLTYEQYF; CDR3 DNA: TGTGCCAGCAGCTTAGATGGGCTTACCTACGAGCAGTACTTC
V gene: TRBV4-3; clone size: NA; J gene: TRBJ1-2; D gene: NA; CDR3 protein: CASSQERGGYGYTF; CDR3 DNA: TGCGCCAGCAGCCAAGAGAGGGGGGGCTATGGCTACACCTTC
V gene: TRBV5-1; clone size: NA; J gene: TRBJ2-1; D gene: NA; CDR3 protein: CASSLAPGTYNEQFF; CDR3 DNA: TGCGCCAGCAGCTTGGCACCGGGGACCTACAATGAGCAGTTCTTC
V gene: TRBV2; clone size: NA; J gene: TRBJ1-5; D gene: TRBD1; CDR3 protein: CASSGQGKYSNQPQHF; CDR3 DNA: TGTGCCAGCAGTGGACAGGGGAAATATAGCAATCAGCCCCAGCATTTT
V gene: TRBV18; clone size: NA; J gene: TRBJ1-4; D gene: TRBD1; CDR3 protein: CASSRTGVDEKLFF; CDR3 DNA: TGTGCCAGCTCACGGACAGGGGTTGATGAAAAACTGTTTTTT
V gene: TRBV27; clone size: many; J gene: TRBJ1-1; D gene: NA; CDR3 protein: CAVLTNTEAFF; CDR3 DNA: TGTGCCGTGCTGACGAACACTGAAGCTTTCTTT
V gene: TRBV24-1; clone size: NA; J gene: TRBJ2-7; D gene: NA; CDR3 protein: CATKGQGPVSAEQYF; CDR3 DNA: TGTGCCACCAAGGGGCAGGGCCCCGTTTCGGCCGAGCAGTACTTC
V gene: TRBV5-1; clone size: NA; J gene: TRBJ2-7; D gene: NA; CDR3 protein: CASSLGTGGYEQYF; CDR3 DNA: TGCGCCAGCAGCTTGGGGACCGGAGGTTACGAGCAGTACTTC